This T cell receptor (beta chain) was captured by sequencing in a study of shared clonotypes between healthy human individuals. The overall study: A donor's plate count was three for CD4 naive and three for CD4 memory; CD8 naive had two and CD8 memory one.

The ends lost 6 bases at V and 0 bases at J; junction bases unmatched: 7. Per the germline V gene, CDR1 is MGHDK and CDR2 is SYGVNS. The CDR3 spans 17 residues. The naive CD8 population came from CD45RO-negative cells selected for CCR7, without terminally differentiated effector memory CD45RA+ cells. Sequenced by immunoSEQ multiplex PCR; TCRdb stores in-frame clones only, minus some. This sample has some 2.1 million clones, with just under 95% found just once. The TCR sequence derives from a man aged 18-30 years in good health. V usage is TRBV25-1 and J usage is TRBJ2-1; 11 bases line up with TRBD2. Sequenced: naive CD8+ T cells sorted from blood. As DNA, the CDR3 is TGTGCCAGCAGCGATCCGGGACTAGCGGACTCCTACAATGAGCAGTTCTTC. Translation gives CASSDPGLADSYNEQFF.